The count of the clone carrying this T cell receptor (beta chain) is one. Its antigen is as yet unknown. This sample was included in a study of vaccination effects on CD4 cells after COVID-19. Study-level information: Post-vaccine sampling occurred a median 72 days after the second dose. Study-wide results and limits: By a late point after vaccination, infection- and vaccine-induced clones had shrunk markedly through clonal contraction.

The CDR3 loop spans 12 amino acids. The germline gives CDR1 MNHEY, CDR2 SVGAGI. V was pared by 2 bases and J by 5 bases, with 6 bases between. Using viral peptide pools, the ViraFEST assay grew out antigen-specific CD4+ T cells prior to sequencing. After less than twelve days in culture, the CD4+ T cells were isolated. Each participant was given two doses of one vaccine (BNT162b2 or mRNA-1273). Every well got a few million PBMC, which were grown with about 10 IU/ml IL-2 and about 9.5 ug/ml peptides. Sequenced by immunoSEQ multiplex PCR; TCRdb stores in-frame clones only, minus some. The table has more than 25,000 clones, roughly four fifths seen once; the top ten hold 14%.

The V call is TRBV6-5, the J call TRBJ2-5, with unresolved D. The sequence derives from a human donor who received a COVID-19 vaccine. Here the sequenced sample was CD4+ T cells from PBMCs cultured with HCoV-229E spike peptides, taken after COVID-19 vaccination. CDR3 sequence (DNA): TGTGCCAGCAGTTACGTAGGCGAGACCCAGTACTTC. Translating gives CASSYVGETQYF.